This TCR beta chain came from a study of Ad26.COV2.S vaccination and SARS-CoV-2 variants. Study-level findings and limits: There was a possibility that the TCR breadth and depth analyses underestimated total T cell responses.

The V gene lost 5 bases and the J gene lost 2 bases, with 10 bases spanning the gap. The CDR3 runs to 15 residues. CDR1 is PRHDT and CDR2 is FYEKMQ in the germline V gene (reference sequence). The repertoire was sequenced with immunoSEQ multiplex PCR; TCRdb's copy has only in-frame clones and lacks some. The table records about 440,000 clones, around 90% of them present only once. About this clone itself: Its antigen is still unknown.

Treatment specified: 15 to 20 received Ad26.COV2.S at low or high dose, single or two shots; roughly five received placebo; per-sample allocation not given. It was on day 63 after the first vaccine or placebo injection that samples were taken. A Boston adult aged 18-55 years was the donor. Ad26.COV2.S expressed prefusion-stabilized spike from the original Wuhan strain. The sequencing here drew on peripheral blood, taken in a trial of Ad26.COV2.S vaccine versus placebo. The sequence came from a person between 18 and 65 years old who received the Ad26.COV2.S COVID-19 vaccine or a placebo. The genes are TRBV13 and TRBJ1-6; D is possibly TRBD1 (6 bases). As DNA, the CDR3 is TGTGCCAGCAGCCTACGGACAGCCTATAATTCACCCCTCCACTTT. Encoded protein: CASSLRTAYNSPLHF.